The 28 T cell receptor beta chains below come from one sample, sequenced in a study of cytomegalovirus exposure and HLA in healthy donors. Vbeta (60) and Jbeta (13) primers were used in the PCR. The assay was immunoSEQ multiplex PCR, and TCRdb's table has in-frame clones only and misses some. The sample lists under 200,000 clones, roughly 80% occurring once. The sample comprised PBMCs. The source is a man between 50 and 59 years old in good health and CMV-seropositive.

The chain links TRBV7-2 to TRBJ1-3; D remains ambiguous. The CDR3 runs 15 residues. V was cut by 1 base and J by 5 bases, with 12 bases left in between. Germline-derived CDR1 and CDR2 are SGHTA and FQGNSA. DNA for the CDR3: TGTGCCAGCAGCTTAGGGATCAACAGCCGAAACACCATATATTTT. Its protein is CASSLGINSRNTIYF.

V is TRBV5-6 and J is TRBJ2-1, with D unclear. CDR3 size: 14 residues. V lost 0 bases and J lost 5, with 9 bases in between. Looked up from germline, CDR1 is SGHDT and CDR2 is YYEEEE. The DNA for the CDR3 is TGTGCCAGCAGCTTGGCCGTTCGGGACAATGAGCAGTTCTTC. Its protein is CASSLAVRDNEQFF.

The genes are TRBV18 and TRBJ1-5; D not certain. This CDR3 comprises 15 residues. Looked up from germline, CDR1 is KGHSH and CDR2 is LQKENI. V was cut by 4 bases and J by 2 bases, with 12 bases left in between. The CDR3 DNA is TGTGCCAGCTCACAGCCGGGTCCGGGCAATCAGCCCCAGCATTTT. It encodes CASSQPGPGNQPQHF. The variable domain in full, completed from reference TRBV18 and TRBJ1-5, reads NAGVMQNPRHLVRRRGQEARLRCSPMKGHSHVYWYRQLPEEGLKFMVYLQKENIIDESGMPKERFSAEFPKEGPSILRIQQVVRGDSAAYFCASSQPGPGNQPQHFGDGTRLSIL.

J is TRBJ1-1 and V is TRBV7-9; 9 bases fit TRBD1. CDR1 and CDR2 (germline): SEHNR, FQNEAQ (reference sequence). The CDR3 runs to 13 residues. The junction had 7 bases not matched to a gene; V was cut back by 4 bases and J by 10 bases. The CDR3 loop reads CASSYRQGERAFF. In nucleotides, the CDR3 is TGTGCCAGCAGCTACCGACAGGGGGAGAGAGCTTTCTTT.

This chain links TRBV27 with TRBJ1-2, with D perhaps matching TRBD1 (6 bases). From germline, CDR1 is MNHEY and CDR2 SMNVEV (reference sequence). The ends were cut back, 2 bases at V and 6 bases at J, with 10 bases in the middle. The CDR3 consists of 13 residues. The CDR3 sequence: CASSLGQGNGYTF. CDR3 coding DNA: TGTGCCAGCAGTTTAGGGCAGGGGAATGGCTACACCTTC.

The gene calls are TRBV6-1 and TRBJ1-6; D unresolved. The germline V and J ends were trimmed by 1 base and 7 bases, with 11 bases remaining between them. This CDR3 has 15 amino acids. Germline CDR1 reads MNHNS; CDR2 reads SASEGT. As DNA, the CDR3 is TGTGCCAGCAGTGAAGTCGGAGCGTACAATTCACCCCTCCACTTT. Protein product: CASSEVGAYNSPLHF.

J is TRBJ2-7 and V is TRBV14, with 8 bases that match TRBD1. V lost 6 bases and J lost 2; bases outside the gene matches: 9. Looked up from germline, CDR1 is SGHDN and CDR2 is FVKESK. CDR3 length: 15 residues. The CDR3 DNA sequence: TGTGCCAGCAGTAGCCGTGGACAGGGAGCCTACGAGCAGTACTTC. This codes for CASSSRGQGAYEQYF.

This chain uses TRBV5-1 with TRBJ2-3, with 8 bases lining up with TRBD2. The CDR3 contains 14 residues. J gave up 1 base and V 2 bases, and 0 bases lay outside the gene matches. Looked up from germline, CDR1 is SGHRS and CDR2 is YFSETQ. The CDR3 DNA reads TGCGCCAGCAGCTTTAGCGGGGGCACAGATACGCAGTATTTT. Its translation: CASSFSGGTDTQYF. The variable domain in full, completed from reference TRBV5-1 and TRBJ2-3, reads KAGVTQTPRYLIKTRGQQVTLSCSPISGHRSVSWYQQTPGQGLQFLFEYFSETQRNKGNFPGRFSGRQFSNSRSEMNVSTLELGDSALYLCASSFSGGTDTQYFGPGTRLTVL.

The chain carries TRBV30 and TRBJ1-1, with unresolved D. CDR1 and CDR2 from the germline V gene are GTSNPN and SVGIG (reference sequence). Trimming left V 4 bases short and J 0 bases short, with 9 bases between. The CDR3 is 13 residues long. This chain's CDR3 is CAWTTSMNTEAFF. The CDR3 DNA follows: TGTGCCTGGACCACTTCTATGAACACTGAAGCTTTCTTT. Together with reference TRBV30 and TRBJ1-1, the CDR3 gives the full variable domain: SQTIHQWPATLVQPVGSPLSLECTVEGTSNPNLYWYRQAAGRGLQLLFYSVGIGQISSEVPQNLSASRPQDRQFILSSKKLLLSDSGFYLCAWTTSMNTEAFFGQGTRLTVV.

CDR3 residues: CASSKTGTEGSPLHF. Here the CDR3 DNA reads TGTGCCAGCAGCAAGACAGGGACGGAGGGTTCACCCCTCCACTTT. This chain uses TRBV5-5 with TRBJ1-6; 7 bases agree with TRBD1. The CDR3 has 15 amino acids. Germline values: CDR1 SGHKS, CDR2 YYEKEE (reference sequence). After removal of 4 bases from V and 9 bases from J, the junction contained 10 bases not matched to a gene.

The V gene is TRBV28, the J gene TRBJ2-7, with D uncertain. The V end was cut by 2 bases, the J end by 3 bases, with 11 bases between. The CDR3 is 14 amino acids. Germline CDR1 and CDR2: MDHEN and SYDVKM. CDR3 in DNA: TGTGCCAGCAGTTTAGAGTCTGAAGTCTACGAGCAGTACTTC. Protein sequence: CASSLESEVYEQYF.

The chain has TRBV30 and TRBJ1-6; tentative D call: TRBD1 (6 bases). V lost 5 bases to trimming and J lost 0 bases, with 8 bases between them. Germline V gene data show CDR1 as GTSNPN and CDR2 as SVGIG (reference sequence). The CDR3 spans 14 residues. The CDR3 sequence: CAWDRSSYNSPLHF. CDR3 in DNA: TGTGCCTGGGACAGGAGCTCCTATAATTCACCCCTCCACTTT.

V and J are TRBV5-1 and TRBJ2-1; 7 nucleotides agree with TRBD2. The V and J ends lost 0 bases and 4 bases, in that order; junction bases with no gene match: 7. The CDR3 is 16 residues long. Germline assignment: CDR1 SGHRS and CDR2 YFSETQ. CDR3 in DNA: TGCGCCAGCAGCTTGGGACTAGCATCGGAATACAATGAGCAGTTCTTC. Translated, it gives CASSLGLASEYNEQFF.

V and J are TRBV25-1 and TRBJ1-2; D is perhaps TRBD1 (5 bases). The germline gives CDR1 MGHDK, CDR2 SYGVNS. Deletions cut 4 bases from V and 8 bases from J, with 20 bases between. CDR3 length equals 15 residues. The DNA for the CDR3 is TGTGCCAGCAGTGCCACGCGGGACTTTCGGGAAGGCTACACCTTC. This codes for CASSATRDFREGYTF.

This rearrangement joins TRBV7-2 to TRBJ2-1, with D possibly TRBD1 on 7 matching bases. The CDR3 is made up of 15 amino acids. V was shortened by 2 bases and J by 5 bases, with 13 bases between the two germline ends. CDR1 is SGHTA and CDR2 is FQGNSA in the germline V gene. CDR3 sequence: CASSLQGGINNEQFF. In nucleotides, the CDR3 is TGTGCCAGCAGCTTACAGGGGGGTATTAACAATGAGCAGTTCTTC.

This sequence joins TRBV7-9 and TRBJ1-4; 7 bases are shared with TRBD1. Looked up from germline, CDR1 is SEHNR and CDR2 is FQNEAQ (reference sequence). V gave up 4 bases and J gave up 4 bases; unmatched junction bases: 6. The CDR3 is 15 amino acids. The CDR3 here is CASSSRQGDNEKLFF. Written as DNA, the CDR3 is TGTGCCAGCAGCTCCAGACAGGGCGATAATGAAAAACTGTTTTTT.

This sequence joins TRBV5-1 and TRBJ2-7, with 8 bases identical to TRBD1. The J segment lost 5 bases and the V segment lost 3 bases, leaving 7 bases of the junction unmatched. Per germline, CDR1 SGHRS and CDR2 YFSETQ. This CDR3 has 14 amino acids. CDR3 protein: CASSSRPGGDEQYF. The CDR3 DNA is TGCGCCAGCAGCTCTAGACCAGGGGGCGACGAGCAGTACTTC.

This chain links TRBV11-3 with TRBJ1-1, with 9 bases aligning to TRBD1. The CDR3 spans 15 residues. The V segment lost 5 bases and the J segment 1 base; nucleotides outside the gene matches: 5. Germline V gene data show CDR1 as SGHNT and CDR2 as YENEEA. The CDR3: CASSPGQGRNTEAFF. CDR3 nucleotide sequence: TGTGCCAGCAGCCCCGGACAGGGGAGGAACACTGAAGCTTTCTTT.

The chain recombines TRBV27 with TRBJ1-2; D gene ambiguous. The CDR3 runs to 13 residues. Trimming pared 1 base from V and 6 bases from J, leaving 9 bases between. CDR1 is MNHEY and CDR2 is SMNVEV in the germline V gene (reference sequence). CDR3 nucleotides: TGTGCCAGCAGTTTATTTTACGGGGATGGCTACACCTTC. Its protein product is CASSLFYGDGYTF.

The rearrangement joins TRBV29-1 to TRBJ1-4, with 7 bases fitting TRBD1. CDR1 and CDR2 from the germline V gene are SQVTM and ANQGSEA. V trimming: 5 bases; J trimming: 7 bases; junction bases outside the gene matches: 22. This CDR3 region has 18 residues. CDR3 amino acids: CSVPPPSDQGTATEKLFF. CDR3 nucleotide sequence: TGCAGCGTTCCCCCACCTTCTGATCAGGGGACAGCCACTGAAAAACTGTTTTTT.

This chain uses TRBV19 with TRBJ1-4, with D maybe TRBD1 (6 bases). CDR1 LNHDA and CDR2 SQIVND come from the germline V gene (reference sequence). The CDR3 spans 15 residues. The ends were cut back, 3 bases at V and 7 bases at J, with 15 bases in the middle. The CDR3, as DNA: TGTGCCAGTAGTATCGGCTCAGGGGAAGGTGAAAAACTGTTTTTT. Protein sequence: CASSIGSGEGEKLFF.

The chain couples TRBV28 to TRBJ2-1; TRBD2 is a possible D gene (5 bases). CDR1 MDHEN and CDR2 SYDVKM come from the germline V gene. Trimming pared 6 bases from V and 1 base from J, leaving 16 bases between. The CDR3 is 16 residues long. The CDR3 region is CASSPRAAFSYNEQFF. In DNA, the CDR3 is TGTGCCAGCAGCCCGCGGGCGGCATTTTCCTACAATGAGCAGTTCTTC.

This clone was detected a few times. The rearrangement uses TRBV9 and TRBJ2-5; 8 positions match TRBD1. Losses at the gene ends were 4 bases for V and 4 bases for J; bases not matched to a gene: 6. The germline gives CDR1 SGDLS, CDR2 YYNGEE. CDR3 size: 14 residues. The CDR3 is CASSPRTGTETQYF. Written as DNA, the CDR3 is TGTGCCAGCAGCCCACGGACAGGGACAGAGACCCAGTACTTC.

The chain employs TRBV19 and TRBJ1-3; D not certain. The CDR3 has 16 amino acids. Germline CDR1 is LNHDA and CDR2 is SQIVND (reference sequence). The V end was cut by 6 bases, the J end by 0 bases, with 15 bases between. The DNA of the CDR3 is TGTGCCAGTAGGGCCCTCCTGACTCCCTCTGGAAACACCATATATTTT. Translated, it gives CASRALLTPSGNTIYF.

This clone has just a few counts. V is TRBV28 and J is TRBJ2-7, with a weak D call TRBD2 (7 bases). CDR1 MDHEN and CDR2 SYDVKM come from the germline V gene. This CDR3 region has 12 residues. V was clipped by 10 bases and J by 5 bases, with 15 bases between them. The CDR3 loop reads CATSKGGNEQYF. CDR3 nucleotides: TGTGCCACCTCGAAGGGGGGGAACGAGCAGTACTTC.

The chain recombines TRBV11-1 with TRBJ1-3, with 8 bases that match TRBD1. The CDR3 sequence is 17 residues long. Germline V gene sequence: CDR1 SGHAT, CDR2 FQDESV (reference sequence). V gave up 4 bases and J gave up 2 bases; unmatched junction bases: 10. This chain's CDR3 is CASSSHGQGRTGNTIYF. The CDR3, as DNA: TGTGCCAGCAGCTCACACGGACAGGGAAGGACTGGAAACACCATATATTTT.

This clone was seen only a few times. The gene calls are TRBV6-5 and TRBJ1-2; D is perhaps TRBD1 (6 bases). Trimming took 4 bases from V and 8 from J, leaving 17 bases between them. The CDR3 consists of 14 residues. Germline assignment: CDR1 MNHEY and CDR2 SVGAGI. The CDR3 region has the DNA TGTGCCAGCAGTTCCGGGACACCCGCCGGCGGCTACACCTTC. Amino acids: CASSSGTPAGGYTF.

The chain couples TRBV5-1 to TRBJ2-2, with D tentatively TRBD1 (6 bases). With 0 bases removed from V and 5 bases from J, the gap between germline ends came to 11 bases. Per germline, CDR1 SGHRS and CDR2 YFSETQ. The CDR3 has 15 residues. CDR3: CASSLDRVYTGELFF. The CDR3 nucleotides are TGCGCCAGCAGCTTGGACAGGGTGTATACCGGGGAGCTGTTTTTT.